This TCR beta chain was retrieved from a study of blood T cell repertoires in COVID-19. Ages ranged from about 18 to 89 years, with residence in 24 US areas. Original analysis: By means of reference gene primer amplification, nucleated cell counts were estimated. Data came from immunoSEQ multiplex PCR; TCRdb stores just in-frame clones and leaves some out. That table gives V, J and clone size, and the DNA gave D and trimming. Of hundreds of thousands of clones in the sample, 88% are singletons; the top ten hold 3%. Concerning this clone itself: A junction boundary mismatches the germline segment, possibly from a read error.

This sequence was found in a woman in her forties or fifties who had recovered from COVID-19. The sequenced sample consisted of PBMCs or T cells enriched from blood (not recorded which).

The CDR3 is CASSLLATGELFF. The CDR3 DNA sequence: TGTGCCAGCAGCTTATTAGCCACCGGGGAGCTGTTTTTT. The chain recombines TRBV28 with TRBJ2-2; no clear D gene. The germline V gene encodes CDR1 MDHEN and CDR2 SYDVKM. This CDR3 region has 13 residues.